What follows are 10 T cell receptor beta chains derived from one specimen sequenced in a study of T cell responses to AZD1222 COVID-19 vaccine. TCRdb keeps only in-frame clones here, not all; method: immunoSEQ multiplex PCR. The table has 170,000 or so clones, over 75% seen once. The starting material was peripheral blood, obtained on day 0 of AZD1222 vaccination. The receptors here all came from an adult in good health.

This chain connects TRBV10-1 to TRBJ2-3, with 8 bases fitting TRBD2. There are 17 residues in the CDR3. Trimming removed 4 bases from V and 0 bases from J; junction bases left unmatched: 9. Germline-derived CDR1 and CDR2 are WNHNN and SYGVQD (reference sequence). The chain's CDR3 is CASSGGGGKTSTDTQYF. The CDR3 DNA is TGCGCCAGCAGTGGTGGCGGGGGGAAAACTAGCACAGATACGCAGTATTTT.

The chain carries TRBV5-1 and TRBJ2-4; TRBD1 aligns across 9 bases. V shed 4 bases and J 7 bases; nucleotides not matched to a gene: 6. CDR3 length equals 14 residues. The germline gives CDR1 SGHRS, CDR2 YFSETQ. This CDR3 is CASSGAGQGNIQYF. CDR3 DNA: TGCGCCAGCAGCGGCGCGGGACAGGGCAACATTCAGTACTTC.

Only a few counts were recorded for this clone. This chain joins TRBV5-4 and TRBJ2-3; no definite D call. V dropped 4 bases and J dropped 0 bases, with 6 bases sitting between them. Germline CDR1 reads SGHNT; CDR2 reads YYREEE (reference sequence). The CDR3 contains 13 residues. In DNA form, the CDR3 reads TGTGCCAGCAGCATCGAGAGCACAGATACGCAGTATTTT. Translating gives CASSIESTDTQYF.

The chain joins TRBV24-1 to TRBJ2-7, with a possible D match to TRBD2 (7 bases). CDR3 size: 15 residues. Trimming stripped 9 bases from V and 0 bases from J, with 17 bases between. CDR1 is KGHDR, CDR2 SFDVKD, per germline. The CDR3 bases are TGTGCCACCTCCCGGGGGGACACTCCCTCCTACGAGCAGTACTTC. This encodes CATSRGDTPSYEQYF.

J is TRBJ1-1 and V is TRBV5-4; perhaps TRBD1 as D (6 bases). With 0 bases removed from V and 3 bases from J, the gap between germline ends came to 9 bases. From germline, CDR1 is SGHNT and CDR2 YYREEE (reference sequence). The CDR3 has 14 residues. CDR3 nucleotides: TGTGCCAGCAGCTTGGTCAGGGGAGACACTGAAGCTTTCTTT. Translated, it gives CASSLVRGDTEAFF.

This clone was observed a single time. The chain is built from TRBV9 and TRBJ2-7; the match to TRBD1 covers 9 bases. CDR1 and CDR2 from the germline V gene are SGDLS and YYNGEE. Unmatched junction bases numbered 4, after V lost 4 bases and J lost 2 bases. The CDR3 loop spans 14 amino acids. CDR3 residues: CASSPGTGTYEQYF. In DNA form, the CDR3 reads TGTGCCAGCAGCCCCGGGACAGGGACCTACGAGCAGTACTTC.

This chain connects TRBV5-4 to TRBJ1-3; no clear D gene. This CDR3 contains 14 residues. V lost 0 bases to trimming and J lost 3 bases, with 7 bases between them. Germline lookup yields CDR1 SGHNT and CDR2 YYREEE (reference sequence). Written as DNA, the CDR3 is TGTGCCAGCAGCTTGGATCTTTTTGGAAACACCATATATTTT. Translated, it gives CASSLDLFGNTIYF. The full variable domain, its missing parts supplied by reference TRBV5-4 and TRBJ1-3, is ETGVTQSPTHLIKTRGQQVTLRCSSQSGHNTVSWYQQALGQGPQFIFQYYREEENGRGNFPPRFSGLQFPNYSSELNVNALELDDSALYLCASSLDLFGNTIYFGEGSWLTVV.

The V call is TRBV7-8, the J call TRBJ2-7, with D unresolved. CDR3 length: 14 residues. Trimming took off 0 bases at V and 3 bases at J, with 9 bases between the two ends. Germline-derived CDR1 and CDR2 are SGHVS and FQNEAQ. In DNA form, the CDR3 reads TGTGCCAGCAGCTTAGCGTCACAAAACTACGAGCAGTACTTC. Protein sequence: CASSLASQNYEQYF.

DNA for the CDR3: TGTGCCTGGCACTATACCGGGGATTCACCCCTCCACTTT. Its translation is CAWHYTGDSPLHF. The chain couples TRBV30 to TRBJ1-6; unclear D gene. The germline V gene has CDR1 GTSNPN and CDR2 SVGIG (reference sequence). Trimming removed 5 bases from V and 8 bases from J, with 13 bases in between. CDR3 length: 13 residues.

This chain links TRBV9 with TRBJ1-3, with D possibly TRBD1 on 5 matching bases. Germline CDR1 and CDR2: SGDLS and YYNGEE. The germline V and J ends were trimmed by 1 base and 1 base, with 12 bases remaining between them. There are 16 residues in the CDR3. The CDR3 is CASSVSEGASGNTIYF. The CDR3 DNA is TGTGCCAGCAGCGTAAGTGAAGGGGCTTCTGGAAACACCATATATTTT. Together with reference TRBV9 and TRBJ1-3, the CDR3 gives the full variable domain: DSGVTQTPKHLITATGQRVTLRCSPRSGDLSVYWYQQSLDQGLQFLIQYYNGEERAKGNILERFSAQQFPDLHSELNLSSLELGDSALYFCASSVSEGASGNTIYFGEGSWLTVV.